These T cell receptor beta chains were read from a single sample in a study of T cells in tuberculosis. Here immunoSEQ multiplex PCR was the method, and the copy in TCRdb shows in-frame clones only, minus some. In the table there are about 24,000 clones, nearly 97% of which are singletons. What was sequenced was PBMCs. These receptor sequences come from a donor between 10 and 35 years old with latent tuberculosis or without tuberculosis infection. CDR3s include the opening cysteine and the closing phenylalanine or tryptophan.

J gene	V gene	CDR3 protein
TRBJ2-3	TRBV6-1	CASSVEAGDLTDTQYF
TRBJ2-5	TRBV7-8	CASSLAGQGYWETQYF
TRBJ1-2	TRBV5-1	CASSRDSNYGYTF
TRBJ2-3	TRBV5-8	CASSMRTGRTDTQYF
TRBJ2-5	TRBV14	CASSPPWAGNVQETQYF
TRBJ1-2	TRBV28	CASSFPGQGENYGYTF
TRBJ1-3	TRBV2	CASGDRISGNTIYF
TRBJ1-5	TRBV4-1	CASSLTGGQGVQPQHF
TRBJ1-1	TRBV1	CTSSQDRATGDTEAFF
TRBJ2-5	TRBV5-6	CASRATAGGETQYF
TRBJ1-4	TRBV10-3	CAISESQQGEKLFF
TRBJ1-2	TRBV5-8	CASSLGAYGYTF
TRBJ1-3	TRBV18	CASSPGAGSGNTIYF
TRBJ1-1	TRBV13	CASSLSVWGTANTEAFF
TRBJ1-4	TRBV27	CASSLPGGEKLFF
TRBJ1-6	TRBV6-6	CASRRPGYNSPLHF
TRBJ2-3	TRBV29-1	CSVEAWAPSTDTQYF
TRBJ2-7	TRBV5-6	CASSPWTSGVTYEQYF
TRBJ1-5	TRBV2	CASSEGPGISNQPQHF
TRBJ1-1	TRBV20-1	CSAKNTEAFF
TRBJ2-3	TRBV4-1	CASSGQERDTQYF
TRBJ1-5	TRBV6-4	CASSAGWGGRGDQPQHF
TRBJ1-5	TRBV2	CASSPDRGGDGQPQHF
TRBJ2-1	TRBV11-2	CASGHQQFF
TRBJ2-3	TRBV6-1	CASSPTSGGSDTQYF
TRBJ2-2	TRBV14	CASSLRVGTGELFF
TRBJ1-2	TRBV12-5	CASGLGGGALGYGYTF
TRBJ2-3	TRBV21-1	CASSKALSTGVDTQYF
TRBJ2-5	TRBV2	CASSEAGQGGETQYF
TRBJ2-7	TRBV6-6	CASSSPDSPYEQYF
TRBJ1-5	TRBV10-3	CAISGLGPQGNQPQHF
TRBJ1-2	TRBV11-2	CASSKMGQLYGYTF
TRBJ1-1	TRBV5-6	CASSGTGKKDTEAFF
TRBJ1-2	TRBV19	CASSIGSANYGYTF
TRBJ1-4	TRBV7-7	CASSPGGRDGDEKLFF
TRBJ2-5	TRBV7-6	CASSRAIGGSETQYF